The present T cell receptor (beta chain) was sequenced within a study of blood T cell repertoires in COVID-19. This CDR3 is 13 amino acids long. Germline V gene data show CDR1 as ENHRY and CDR2 as SYGVKD. J gave up 3 bases and V 6 bases, and 1 base lay outside the gene matches. This clone was picked up one time. Measured with immunoSEQ multiplex PCR; TCRdb has only the in-frame clones, and not every one. The sample lists about 270,000 clones, over 70% occurring once. Material: peripheral blood. This rearrangement joins TRBV10-3 to TRBJ2-5, with 10 bases matching TRBD2. The receptor was isolated from a human donor in a cohort sampled during active COVID-19. The CDR3 DNA is TGTGCCATCAGAGCGGGGGGGAAAGAGACCCAGTACTTC. Amino acid sequence: CAIRAGGKETQYF.